Described below is a single T cell receptor (beta chain) sequence and its context. This specimen comes from a study of blood T cell repertoires in COVID-19. Study-wide context: The United States, Italy and Spain supplied acute and convalescent COVID-19 samples. T cells, B-cell-depleted T cells, or PBMCs supplied cDNA or gDNA.

Enrolment of Seattle patients took place during active infection, and they were followed longitudinally. Original processing notes: Reference gene primers were amplified, and this amplification served to estimate nucleated cell counts. Measured with immunoSEQ multiplex PCR; TCRdb has only the in-frame clones, and not every one. That table furnishes V, J and clone size, whereas the DNA furnished D and trimming. The sample lists under 100,000 clones, around 86% seen once, with 4.5% to 5.5% in the top ten. The sequencing sample was made of peripheral blood. This receptor was taken from a man aged 55 to 69 with COVID-19, enrolled during active disease.

The CDR3, as DNA: TGCGCCAGCAGGGAGGACACTGAAGCTTTCTTT. Protein sequence: CASREDTEAFF. The chain joins TRBV5-1 to TRBJ1-1; D gene ambiguous. V lost 5 bases and J 3 bases, leaving 5 bases between the germline ends. The germline V gene encodes CDR1 SGHRS and CDR2 YFSETQ. The CDR3 is made up of 11 amino acids.